This TCR beta chain came from a study of beta chain features in type 1 diabetes. Study summary: The patient and healthy donor groups were comparable for age, gender and cell yields.

Of the isolated RNA, all was reverse transcribed, and so the sequenced material was expressed TCRB transcripts. The table came from immunoSEQ multiplex PCR; TCRdb's copy has only in-frame clones and leaves some out. The sample shows 150,000 to 180,000 clones, about 8.1% of them seen only once. With respect to this clone: Its antigen is as yet unknown.

Study results and limitations: TCRB CDR3s were moderately but significantly shorter in Type 1 diabetes patients in all four CD4+ subsets. More deletions and fewer insertions at VDJ junctions were found in patients with type 1 diabetes.

CDR1 MNHEY and CDR2 SVGAGI come from the germline V gene. V gave up 6 bases and J gave up 8 bases; unmatched junction bases: 9. The CDR3 totals 14 residues. The rearrangement joins TRBV6-5 to TRBJ1-4, with 7 bases fitting TRBD1. The TCR comes from a man younger than 35 in good health. Sequencing was performed on central memory CD4+ T cells from blood. CDR3 in amino acids: CASSGTVLREKLFF. In DNA form, the CDR3 reads TGTGCCAGCAGCGGGACAGTGCTAAGGGAAAAACTGTTTTTT.